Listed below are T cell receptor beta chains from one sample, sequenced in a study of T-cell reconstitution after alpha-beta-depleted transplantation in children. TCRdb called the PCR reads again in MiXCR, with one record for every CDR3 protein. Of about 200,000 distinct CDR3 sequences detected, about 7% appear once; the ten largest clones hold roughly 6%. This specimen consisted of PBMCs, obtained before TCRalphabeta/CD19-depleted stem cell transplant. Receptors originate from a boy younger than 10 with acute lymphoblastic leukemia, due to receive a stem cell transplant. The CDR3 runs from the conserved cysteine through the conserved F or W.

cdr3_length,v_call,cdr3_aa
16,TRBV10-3,CAISEGGGGGANVLTF
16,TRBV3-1,CASSQRTSGIPGELFF
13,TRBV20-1,CSASLGASYEQYF
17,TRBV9,CASSEGTSFIFAGELFF
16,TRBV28,CASTPPRTQGDTEAFF
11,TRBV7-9,CASGLGHEQFF
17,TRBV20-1,CSARKPGTRIGGGELFF
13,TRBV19,CASTGLAGVEQFF
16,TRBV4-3,CASSQDFESGANVLTF
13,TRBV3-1,CASRTGAGNTIYF
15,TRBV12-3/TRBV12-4,CASSPSGSFHIEQFF
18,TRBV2,CASSERISINPLGYEQYF
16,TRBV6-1,CASSRLDTSNTGELFF
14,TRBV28,CASSRDRRGTEAFF
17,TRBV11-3,CASSLDGTGKSSYEQYF
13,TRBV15,CATSYRDAETQYF
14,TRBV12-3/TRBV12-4,CASSPTGEGYEQYF
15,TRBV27,CASSISGTGGVTQYF
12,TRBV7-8,CASSLAGAEQYF
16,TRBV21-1,CASSKDQKTIYNEQFF
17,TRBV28,CASSLSSGGLYQETQYF
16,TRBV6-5,CASSSGTSGSTYEQYF
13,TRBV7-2,CASSFIEADTQYF
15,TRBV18,CASSETGAGDYGYTF
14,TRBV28,CASSDHNRHYEQYF
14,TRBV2,CASSPGQGSDEQFF
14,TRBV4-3,CASSQDIYGETQYF
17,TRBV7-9,CASSFLRLAGVSNEQFF
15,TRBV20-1,CSARTRGQHTGELFF
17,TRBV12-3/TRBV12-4,CASSFYVDSANTGELFF
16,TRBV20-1,CSAPTATGDRADTQYF
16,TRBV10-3,CAISGPGQGASYEQYF
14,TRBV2,CASSQGPLGDEQYF
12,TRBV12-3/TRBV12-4,CASSRLANEQFF
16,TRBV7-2,CASSLGVWDDQETQYF
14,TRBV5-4,CASSATGGGYEQYF
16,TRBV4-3,CASSQEFVGANTEAFF
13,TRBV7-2,CASSQGQVYGYTF
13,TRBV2,CAIPGQGEYEQYF
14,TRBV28,CASLSGTGTGELFF
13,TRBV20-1,CSAPGQGGQPQHF
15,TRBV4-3,CASSQARTGGYGYTF
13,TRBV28,CASRSGTADEQYF
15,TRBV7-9,CASMRERGSTDTQYF
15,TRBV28,CASRSQGATNEKLFF